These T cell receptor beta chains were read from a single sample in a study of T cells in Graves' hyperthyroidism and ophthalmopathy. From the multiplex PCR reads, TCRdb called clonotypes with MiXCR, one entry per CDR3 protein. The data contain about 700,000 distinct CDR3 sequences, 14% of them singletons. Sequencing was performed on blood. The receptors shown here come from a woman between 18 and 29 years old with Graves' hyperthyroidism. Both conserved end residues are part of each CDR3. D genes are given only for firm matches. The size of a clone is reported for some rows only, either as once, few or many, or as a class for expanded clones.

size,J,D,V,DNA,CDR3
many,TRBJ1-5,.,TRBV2,TGTGCCAGCAGTGAAGCGCTTCGGGGGCAGGAGCATTTT,CASSEALRGQEHF
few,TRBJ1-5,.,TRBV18,TGTGCCAGCTCACCAACACCTCGACAGAGCAATCAGCCCCAGCATTTT,CASSPTPRQSNQPQHF
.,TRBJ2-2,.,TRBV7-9,TGTGCCAGCAGCTCCCGCTCCGACACAAACACCGGGGAGCTGTTTTTT,CASSSRSDTNTGELFF
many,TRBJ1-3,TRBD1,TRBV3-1,TGTGCCAGCAGCCAAGGGAATTCCCAGACAGGGCCGTGGAGCACCATATATTTT,CASSQGNSQTGPWSTIYF
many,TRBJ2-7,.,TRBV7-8,TGTGCCAGCAGCTTAAGGAGGGGGGCCTGGAACGAGCAGTACTTC,CASSLRRGAWNEQYF
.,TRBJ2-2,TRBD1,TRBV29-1,TGCAGCGCGGGGACAGGGGAGACCGGGGAGCTGTTTTTT,CSAGTGETGELFF
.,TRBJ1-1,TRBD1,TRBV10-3,TGTGCCATCAGCACGGACAGGGGGGGCACTGAAGCTTTCTTT,CAISTDRGGTEAFF
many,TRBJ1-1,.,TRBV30,TGTGCCTGGAAGGATTTAAAGGGACCTGAAGCTTTCTTT,CAWKDLKGPEAFF
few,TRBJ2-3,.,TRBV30,TGTGCCTGGAGGCCGGGACCCTCTGGGCAGTATTTT,CAWRPGPSGQYF
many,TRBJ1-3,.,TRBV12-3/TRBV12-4,TGTGCCAGCAGCCGGTCAGAGGGAGGATCTGGAAACACCATATATTTT,CASSRSEGGSGNTIYF
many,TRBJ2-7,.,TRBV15,TGTGCCACCAGCAGAGGAACTTACGAGCAGTACTTC,CATSRGTYEQYF
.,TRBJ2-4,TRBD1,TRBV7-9,TGTGCCAGCAGACGGACAGGGGACGAAAACATTCAGTACTTC,CASRRTGDENIQYF
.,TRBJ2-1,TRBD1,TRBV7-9,TGTGTCAGCAGCTGGCGACCGGGACAGGGGGGATGGAATGAGCAGTTCTTC,CVSSWRPGQGGWNEQFF
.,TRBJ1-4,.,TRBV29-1,TGCAGCGTAAGAAGGGAAAAACTGTTTTTT,CSVRREKLFF
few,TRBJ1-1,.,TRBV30,TGTGCCTGGAGTGCGGGGGGCCTTAACACTGAAGCTTTCTTT,CAWSAGGLNTEAFF
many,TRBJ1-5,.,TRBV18,TGTGCCAGCTCACCACGACCTACCCAGGGTTCGAATCAGCCCCAGCATTTT,CASSPRPTQGSNQPQHF
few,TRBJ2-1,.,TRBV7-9,TGTGCCAGCAGCTTCCGGGACCCCCCGAATGAGCAGTTCTTC,CASSFRDPPNEQFF
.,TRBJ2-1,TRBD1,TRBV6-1,TGTGCCAGCACCGCCTCCGGGACAGGCCGATACAATGAGCAGTTCTTC,CASTASGTGRYNEQFF
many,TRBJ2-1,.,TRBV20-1,TGCAGTGCTCGAGAGAGCTCCTACAATGAGCAGTTCTTC,CSARESSYNEQFF
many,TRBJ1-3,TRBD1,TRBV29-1,TGCAGCGGAACAGGGGCTGGAAACACCATATATTTT,CSGTGAGNTIYF
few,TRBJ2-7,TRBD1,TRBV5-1,TGCGCCAGCAGCTGGACAGGGTCCCACGAGCAGTACTTC,CASSWTGSHEQYF
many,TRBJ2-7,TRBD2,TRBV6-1,TGTGCCAGCAGCACGACTAGCGGGAGAAGCTACGAGCAGTACTTC,CASSTTSGRSYEQYF
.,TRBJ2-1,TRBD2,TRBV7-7,TGTGCCAGCAGCCCTAGCGGGAGGGTCTGGTTCTTC,CASSPSGRVWFF
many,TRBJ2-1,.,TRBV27,.,CASSTSGLAGLSSYNEQFF
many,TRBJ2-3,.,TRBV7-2,TGTGCCAGCAGCTCGGCAGATACGCAGTATTTT,CASSSADTQYF
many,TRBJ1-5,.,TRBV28,TGTGCCAGCAGTTTTTTAAGGGTTGGTCAGCCCCAGCATTTT,CASSFLRVGQPQHF
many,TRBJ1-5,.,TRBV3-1,TGTGCCAGCAGCCAATGGTACGGGGGACGGAGCAATCAGCCCCAGCATTTT,CASSQWYGGRSNQPQHF
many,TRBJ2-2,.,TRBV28,TGTGCCAGCAGTTTATTCGCAACCAACACCGGGGAGCTGTTTTTT,CASSLFATNTGELFF
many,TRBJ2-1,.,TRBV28,TGTGCCAGCAGTTTAGGAGGGGCGGTTAACAATGAGCAGTTCTTC,CASSLGGAVNNEQFF
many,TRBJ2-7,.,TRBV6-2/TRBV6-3,TGTGCCAGCAGGCCAGGCTGGGGCGGAAATCTCTACGAGCAGTACTTC,CASRPGWGGNLYEQYF
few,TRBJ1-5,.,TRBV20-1,TGCAGTGCTAGAGACCCGGGTTCGGGTCAGCCCCAGCATTTT,CSARDPGSGQPQHF
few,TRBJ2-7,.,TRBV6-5,TGTGCCAGCAGTTACTCGAGACTAGGGACCTACGAGCAGTACTTC,CASSYSRLGTYEQYF
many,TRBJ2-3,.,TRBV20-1,TGCAGTGCTAGAGCTTCGCGGGGTGGCGGGGCTCAGGGTACGCAGTATTTT,CSARASRGGGAQGTQYF
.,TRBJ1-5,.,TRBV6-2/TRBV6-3,TGTGCCAGCAGTTACGGTGTGATCCCCGGTAAAAAAACCACTCAGCCCCAGCATTTT,CASSYGVIPGKKTTQPQHF
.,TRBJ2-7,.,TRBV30,TGTGCCTGGAGTGAGCAGGAGACCGGCTACGAGCAGTACTTC,CAWSEQETGYEQYF
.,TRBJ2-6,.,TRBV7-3,TGTGCCAGCAGCCCAGATCTCCTCTGGGCCAACGTCCTGACTTTC,CASSPDLLWANVLTF
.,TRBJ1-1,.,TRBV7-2,TGTGCCAGCACCGTCCGGCAGGGACGGAAAAACACTGAAGCTTTCTTT,CASTVRQGRKNTEAFF
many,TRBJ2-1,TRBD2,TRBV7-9,TGTGCCAGCAGCTCTTGGACTAGCGGGAGAATTGGGGAGCAGTTCTTC,CASSSWTSGRIGEQFF
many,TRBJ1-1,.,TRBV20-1,TGCAGTGCTGGGACGGACGGATACACTGAAGCTTTCTTT,CSAGTDGYTEAFF
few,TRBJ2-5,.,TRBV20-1,TGCAGTGCTAGAAATGCGGGCCCGCAAGAGACCCAGTACTTC,CSARNAGPQETQYF
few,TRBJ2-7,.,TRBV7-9,TGTGCCAGCATGTCTTCTCCCTACGAGCAGTACTTC,CASMSSPYEQYF
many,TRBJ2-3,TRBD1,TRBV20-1,TGCAGTGCTTCTGGACAGGGGAATACAGATACGCAGTATTTT,CSASGQGNTDTQYF
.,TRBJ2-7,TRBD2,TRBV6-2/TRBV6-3,TGTGCCAGCAGCCCTAGGACTAGCGGATGGTACGAGCAGTACTTC,CASSPRTSGWYEQYF
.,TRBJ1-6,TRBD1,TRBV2,TGTGCCAGCAGTGATCAGGGGGATTCACCCCTCCACTTT,CASSDQGDSPLHF
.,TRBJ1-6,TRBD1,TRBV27,TGTGCCAGCAGTCCCCGGACAGGGGTGGGGAATTCACCCCTCCACTTT,CASSPRTGVGNSPLHF
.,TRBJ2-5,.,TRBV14,TGTGCCAGCAGCCAATGGAAGACTCGGGGGCCCCAGTACTTC,CASSQWKTRGPQYF
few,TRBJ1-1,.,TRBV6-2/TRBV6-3,TGTGCCAGCAGTTACGGGAGGAGGGAGACTGAAGCTTTCTTT,CASSYGRRETEAFF
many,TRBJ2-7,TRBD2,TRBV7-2,TGTGCCAGCAGCGCCCCGGGACTAGCGGCCTACGAGCAGTACTTC,CASSAPGLAAYEQYF
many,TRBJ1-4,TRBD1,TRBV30,TGTGCCTGGAGAGCGGACAGGGGTTCGACTAATGAAAAACTGTTTTTT,CAWRADRGSTNEKLFF
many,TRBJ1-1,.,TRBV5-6,TGTGCCAGCAGCCCGGCTGGGGGCAGGGGTATCTACACTGAAGCTTTCTTT,CASSPAGGRGIYTEAFF
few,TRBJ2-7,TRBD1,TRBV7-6,TGTGCCAGCAGCAAAACCGGGACAGGGGGCCGCGAGCAGTACTTC,CASSKTGTGGREQYF
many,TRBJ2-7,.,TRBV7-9,TGTGCCAGCAGCCCCCGGGGTGGTCGAAACCCTAGAGACGAGCAGTACTTC,CASSPRGGRNPRDEQYF